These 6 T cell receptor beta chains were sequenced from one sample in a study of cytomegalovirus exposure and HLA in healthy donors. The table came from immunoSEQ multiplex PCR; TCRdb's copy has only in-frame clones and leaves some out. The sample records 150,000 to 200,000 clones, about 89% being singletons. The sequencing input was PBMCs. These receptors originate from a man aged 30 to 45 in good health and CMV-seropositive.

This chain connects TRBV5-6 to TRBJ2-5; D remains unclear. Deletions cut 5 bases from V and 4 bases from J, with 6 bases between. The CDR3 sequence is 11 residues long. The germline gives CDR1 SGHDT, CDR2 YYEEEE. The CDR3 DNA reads TGTGCCAGCAGGTTGCGAGAGACCCAGTACTTC. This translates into CASRLRETQYF.

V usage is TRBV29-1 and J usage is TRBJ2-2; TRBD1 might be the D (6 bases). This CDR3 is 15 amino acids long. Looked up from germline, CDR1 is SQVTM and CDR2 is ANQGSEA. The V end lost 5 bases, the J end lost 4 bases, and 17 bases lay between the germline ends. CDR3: CSVNLQGFGTGELFF. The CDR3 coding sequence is TGCAGCGTTAATCTACAGGGCTTTGGCACCGGGGAGCTGTTTTTT.

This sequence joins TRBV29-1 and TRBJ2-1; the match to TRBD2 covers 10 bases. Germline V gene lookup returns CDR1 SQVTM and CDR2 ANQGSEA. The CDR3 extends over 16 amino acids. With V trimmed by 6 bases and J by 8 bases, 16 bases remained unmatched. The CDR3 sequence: CSVSTRTSGWVHEQFF. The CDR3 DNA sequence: TGCAGCGTAAGCACTCGGACTAGCGGTTGGGTCCATGAGCAGTTCTTC.

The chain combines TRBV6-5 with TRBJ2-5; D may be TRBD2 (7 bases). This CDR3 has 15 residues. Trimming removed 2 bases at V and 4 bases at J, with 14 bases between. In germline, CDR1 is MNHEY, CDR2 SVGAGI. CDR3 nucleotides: TGTGCCAGCAGTTACGGGGGGGGCCGCGGAGAGACCCAGTACTTC. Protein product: CASSYGGGRGETQYF.

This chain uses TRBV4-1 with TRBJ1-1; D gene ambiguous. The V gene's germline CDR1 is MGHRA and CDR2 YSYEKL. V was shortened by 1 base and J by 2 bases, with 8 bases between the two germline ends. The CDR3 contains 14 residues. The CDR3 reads CASSQVEYNTEAFF. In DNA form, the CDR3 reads TGCGCCAGCAGCCAAGTCGAGTATAACACTGAAGCTTTCTTT.

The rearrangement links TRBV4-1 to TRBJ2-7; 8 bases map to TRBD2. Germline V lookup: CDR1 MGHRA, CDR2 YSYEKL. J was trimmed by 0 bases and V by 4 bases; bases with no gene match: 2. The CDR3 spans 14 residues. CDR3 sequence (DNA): TGCGCCAGCAGCCGCGGGGGGAGCTCCTACGAGCAGTACTTC. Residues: CASSRGGSSYEQYF.